This TCR beta chain was documented in a study of T cells after yellow fever vaccination. The CDR3 consists of 18 residues. This clonotype has a handful of counts. TCRdb redid the calling of the 5' RACE reads with MiXCR, one entry per CDR3 protein. Counted here are some 350,000 distinct CDR3 sequences, approximately 4% occurring once; the ten biggest clones make up 24%. Here the sequenced sample was PBMCs, taken 5 days after the yellow fever booster vaccination. The receptor was derived from a man between 18 and 29 years old who received the YFV17D yellow fever vaccine. The chain links TRBV21-1 to TRBJ1-2; the D call of TRBD1 is as the table states it, not checked on the DNA. TRBV21-1 is noted as a pseudogene. This CDR3 reads CASSKTPPRTGYNYGYTF. The CDR3 coding sequence is TGTGCCAGCAGCAAAACGCCGCCCCGGACAGGGTATAACTATGGCTACACCTTC.